One sample yielded the 21 T cell receptor beta chains listed below, sequenced in a study of T cells in localized non-small cell lung cancer. Sequencing was performed with immunoSEQ multiplex PCR; in TCRdb, only in-frame clones are kept and a portion is missing. Here the sample spans 1,100 to 1,500 clones, roughly 20% being singletons. The starting material was normal lung tissue next to the tumor, obtained before any cancer treatment. Receptors originate from a female donor over 55 with stage II squamous cell lung carcinoma.

This clone has only a few counts. The chain employs TRBV9 and TRBJ1-2; D uncertain. Trimming left V 5 bases short and J 3 bases short, with 8 bases between. This CDR3 contains 12 residues. CDR1 and CDR2 (germline): SGDLS, YYNGEE. The CDR3 loop is CASRIGDYGYTF. CDR3 DNA: TGTGCCAGCAGAATCGGGGACTATGGCTACACCTTC. Together with reference TRBV9 and TRBJ1-2, the CDR3 gives the full variable domain: DSGVTQTPKHLITATGQRVTLRCSPRSGDLSVYWYQQSLDQGLQFLIQYYNGEERAKGNILERFSAQQFPDLHSELNLSSLELGDSALYFCASRIGDYGYTFGSGTRLTVV.

This CDR3 is CASRTGTGSYGYTF. The CDR3 nucleotides are TGTGCCAGCAGAACCGGGACAGGGTCCTATGGCTACACCTTC. The chain employs TRBV6-8 and TRBJ1-2; 9 positions match TRBD1. Germline V gene sequence: CDR1 MNHGY, CDR2 SAAAGT. V was clipped by 6 bases and J by 4 bases; unmatched bases: 6. The length of the CDR3 is 14 residues.

V usage is TRBV30 and J usage is TRBJ1-6; 8 bases match TRBD1. The germline V gene encodes CDR1 GTSNPN and CDR2 SVGIG (reference sequence). V trimming: 1 base; J trimming: 5 bases; junction bases outside the gene matches: 4. This CDR3 spans 15 amino acids. The CDR3 DNA reads as TGTGCCTGGAGTGCCCACAGGGGGGATAATTCACCCCTCCACTTT. Translated: CAWSAHRGDNSPLHF.

The rearrangement links TRBV18 to TRBJ2-5; no clear D. Germline CDR1 reads KGHSH; CDR2 reads LQKENI. Trimming left V 0 bases short and J 4 bases short, with 9 bases between. CDR3 length: 14 amino acids. The CDR3: CASSPPDALETQYF. The CDR3, as DNA: TGTGCCAGCTCACCACCCGATGCATTAGAGACCCAGTACTTC.

This chain uses TRBV19 with TRBJ1-5, with D hard to call. This CDR3 comprises 12 residues. V was trimmed by 1 base and J by 6 bases, leaving 4 bases between them. Per the germline V gene, CDR1 is LNHDA and CDR2 is SQIVND (reference sequence). The CDR3 DNA reads as TGTGCCAGTAGTATAGTCACTCAGCCCCAGCATTTT. Translation gives CASSIVTQPQHF.

The chain has TRBV6-8 and TRBJ2-7; 8 nucleotides align to TRBD2. The junction had 7 bases not matched to a gene; V was cut back by 10 bases and J by 2 bases. This CDR3 region has 13 residues. Per the germline V gene, CDR1 is MNHGY and CDR2 is SAAAGT. The CDR3 spells CAIKPAGAYEQYF. For the CDR3, the DNA is TGTGCCATCAAGCCAGCGGGAGCCTACGAGCAGTACTTC.

This clone is labeled as medium-sized. The chain joins TRBV7-2 to TRBJ1-1; D not resolved. Trimming shortened V by 8 bases and J by 5 bases, and 15 bases separated the two germline ends. Germline V gene data show CDR1 as SGHTA and CDR2 as FQGNSA. The CDR3 runs to 13 residues. CDR3 sequence: CASALSPSTEAFF. The CDR3 DNA reads TGTGCCAGCGCCCTATCACCGAGTACTGAAGCTTTCTTT.

This clone was seen more than once but under ten times. The CDR3 region is CASSLRLAGPYEQYF. CDR3 DNA: TGTGCCAGCAGTTTAAGACTAGCGGGACCCTACGAGCAGTACTTC. The genes are TRBV28 and TRBJ2-7, with 11 bases identical to TRBD2. CDR3 size: 15 residues. CDR1 is MDHEN and CDR2 is SYDVKM in the germline V gene. Trimming cost V 2 bases and J 2 bases; bases outside gene matches: 2.

CDR3 amino acids: CASSGGQGNYGYTF. The CDR3 DNA is TGTGCCAGCAGCGGGGGACAGGGAAACTATGGCTACACCTTC. J is TRBJ1-2 and V is TRBV6-8; TRBD1 matches at 9 bases. This CDR3 has 14 amino acids. Germline assignment: CDR1 MNHGY and CDR2 SAAAGT. The V gene end was trimmed by 6 bases and the J gene end by 2 bases; junction bases not matched to a gene: 4.

The chain couples TRBV11-3 to TRBJ2-4, with 9 bases identical to TRBD2. There are 14 residues in the CDR3. The germline CDR1 and CDR2 sequences are SGHNT and YENEEA. The J segment lost 8 bases and the V segment lost 2 bases, leaving 4 bases of the junction unmatched. In DNA, the CDR3 is TGTGCCAGCAGCTTACGGCGGGGGGGTGACATTCAGTACTTC. This codes for CASSLRRGGDIQYF.

V usage is TRBV6-8 and J usage is TRBJ1-2, with a possible D match to TRBD1 (6 bases). V was trimmed by 10 bases and J by 0 bases, leaving 15 bases between them. The germline V gene has CDR1 MNHGY and CDR2 SAAAGT. CDR3 length equals 14 residues. The chain's CDR3 is CAIKKQGTNYGYTF. As DNA, the CDR3 is TGTGCCATCAAGAAGCAGGGGACTAACTATGGCTACACCTTC.

The chain carries TRBV9 and TRBJ2-3; D is uncertain. CDR3 length: 14 amino acids. The V and J ends lost 7 bases and 4 bases respectively, with 16 bases between them. Germline CDR1 SGDLS, CDR2 YYNGEE. The CDR3 spells CASQVSFAPDTQYF. For the CDR3, the DNA is TGTGCCAGCCAGGTTTCATTCGCCCCAGATACGCAGTATTTT.

The chain joins TRBV29-1 to TRBJ2-7; 7 nucleotides match TRBD2. Germline V gene sequence: CDR1 SQVTM, CDR2 ANQGSEA. The CDR3 is made up of 17 amino acids. Losses at the gene ends were 7 bases for V and 0 bases for J; bases not matched to a gene: 18. Here the CDR3 DNA reads TGCAGCGCCTCGGGGAGGGCCTGGAAGGGGAGCTCCTACGAGCAGTACTTC. This codes for CSASGRAWKGSSYEQYF.

This clone has just a few counts. CDR3 sequence: CASSSSRAPNTEAFF. Written as DNA, the CDR3 is TGTGCCAGCAGCTCCTCGAGGGCCCCGAACACTGAAGCTTTCTTT. This chain joins TRBV11-3 and TRBJ1-1; D remains ambiguous. Germline assignment: CDR1 SGHNT and CDR2 YENEEA. The CDR3 is 15 amino acids. Trimming took 4 bases from V and 1 from J, leaving 13 bases between them.

The chain carries TRBV19 and TRBJ2-2; the D gene is possibly TRBD1 (5 bases). Germline values: CDR1 LNHDA, CDR2 SQIVND (reference sequence). Between the trimmed V and J ends, which lost 1 base and 6 bases, there was a span of 12 bases. CDR3 length: 15 amino acids. This CDR3 reads CASSIGTSLAGELFF. The CDR3 bases are TGTGCCAGTAGTATAGGGACATCCCTTGCCGGGGAGCTGTTTTTT.

The chain couples TRBV11-3 to TRBJ2-3; either TRBD1 or TRBD2 may fit D (5 bases each). V lost 7 bases, J lost 4 bases, and 18 bases lay in between. The V gene's germline CDR1 is SGHNT and CDR2 YENEEA. This CDR3 region has 15 residues. The chain's CDR3 is CASNLWRMGADTQYF. The CDR3 nucleotides read TGTGCCAGCAACCTATGGAGGATGGGGGCAGATACGCAGTATTTT.

In this sample, this clone is medium-sized. The CDR3 coding sequence is TGTGCCAGCAGCCAGGAAGGGGGGACTGGGGCCAACGTCCTGACTTTC. Its translation is CASSQEGGTGANVLTF. The V call is TRBV11-3, the J call TRBJ2-6, with D perhaps being TRBD1 or TRBD2 (6 bases each). V was trimmed by 5 bases and J by 2 bases, leaving 13 bases between them. From germline, CDR1 is SGHNT and CDR2 YENEEA. The CDR3 totals 16 residues.

This clone is medium-sized. The J gene is TRBJ2-3, the V gene TRBV11-3; the D gene is possibly TRBD1 (5 bases). The CDR3 sequence is 14 residues long. Germline V gene lookup returns CDR1 SGHNT and CDR2 YENEEA. Trimming removed 7 bases from V and 4 bases from J, with 15 bases in between. Here the CDR3 DNA reads TGTGCCAGCACTGGCCAGGGCCGACCAGATACGCAGTATTTT. Translation: CASTGQGRPDTQYF.

This clone was found a few times. This chain connects TRBV10-3 to TRBJ2-2; D gene unclear. This CDR3 contains 12 residues. The ends were cut back, 0 bases at V and 7 bases at J, with 3 bases in the middle. CDR1 is ENHRY, CDR2 SYGVKD, per germline. CDR3 loop: CAISESIGELFF. DNA for the CDR3: TGTGCCATCAGTGAGTCAATCGGGGAGCTGTTTTTT.

This clone showed up just a few times. The chain links TRBV7-5 to TRBJ2-1; the table gives TRBD2 as D, unverified against the DNA. TRBV7-5 is assigned pseudogene status. The CDR3 totals 15 residues. The CDR3 loop reads CASSFGLAGPNEQFF. In DNA form, the CDR3 reads TGTGCCAGCAGCTTCGGACTAGCGGGACCGAATGAGCAGTTCTTC.

Only a few counts were recorded for this clone. V gene TRBV28 combines with J gene TRBJ2-7, with 9 positions matching TRBD2. Unmatched junction bases numbered 10, after V lost 5 bases and J lost 2 bases. The CDR3 totals 16 residues. Germline V gene lookup returns CDR1 MDHEN and CDR2 SYDVKM. The CDR3 region is CASSPERRLAAYEQYF. CDR3 bases: TGTGCCAGCAGTCCAGAGAGGCGACTAGCGGCCTACGAGCAGTACTTC. Using reference TRBV28 and TRBJ2-7 for the parts outside the CDR3, the full variable domain is DVKVTQSSRYLVKRTGEKVFLECVQDMDHENMFWYRQDPGLGLRLIYFSYDVKMKEKGDIPEGYSVSREKKERFSLILESASTNQTSMYLCASSPERRLAAYEQYFGPGTRLTVT.